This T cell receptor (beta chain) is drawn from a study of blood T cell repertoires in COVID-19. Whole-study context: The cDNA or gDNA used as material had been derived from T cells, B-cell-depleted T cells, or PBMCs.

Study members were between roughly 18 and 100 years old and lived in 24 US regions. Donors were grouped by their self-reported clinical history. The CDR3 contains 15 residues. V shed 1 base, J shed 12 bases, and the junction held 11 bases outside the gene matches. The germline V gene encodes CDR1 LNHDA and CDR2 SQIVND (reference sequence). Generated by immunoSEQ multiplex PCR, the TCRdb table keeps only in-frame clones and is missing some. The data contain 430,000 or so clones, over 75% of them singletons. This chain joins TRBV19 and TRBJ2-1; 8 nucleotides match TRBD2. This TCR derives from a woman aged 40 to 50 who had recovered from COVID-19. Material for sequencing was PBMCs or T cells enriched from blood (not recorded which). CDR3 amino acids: CASSIGGLGDIGQFF. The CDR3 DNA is TGTGCCAGTAGTATAGGGGGACTAGGGGATATAGGGCAGTTCTTC.